Here is one TCR beta chain with its context. Trimming took off 3 bases at V and 0 bases at J, with 9 bases between the two ends. This CDR3 contains 15 residues. CDR1 LNHDA and CDR2 SQIVND come from the germline V gene (reference sequence). This record belongs to a study of cytomegalovirus exposure and HLA in healthy donors. With 60 Vbeta and 13 Jbeta primers, the PCR was carried out. Sequencing was performed with immunoSEQ multiplex PCR; in TCRdb, only in-frame clones are kept and a portion is missing. Reported are approximately 80,000 clones; the ten largest clones contain around 1.1%. Sequencing used PBMCs. The clonotype originates from a woman younger than 45 in good health and CMV-seronegative. The chain combines TRBV19 with TRBJ2-1, with TRBD1 as a possible D gene (6 bases). CDR3 DNA: TGTGCCAGTAGTATGAACAGGGACTCCTACAATGAGCAGTTCTTC. Its translation: CASSMNRDSYNEQFF.